This TCR beta chain was recorded in a study of human T cells and chemical hapten exposure. The wider study: Mainly, slight library volume differences in the pool made TCR yields vary.

In this sample, this clonotype turned up many times. What it binds is unknown. Individual cDNA molecules received unique molecular identifiers in the library. TCRdb fed the RACE reads into MiXCR, producing one record per CDR3 protein. The sample contains some 44,000 distinct CDR3 sequences, about 8.9% of which appear only once. Study observations and caveats: TCRs exceeding 1 in 1000 frequency stayed unchanged with DPC sensitization. Patch test score was positively correlated with the counts of PT1 expanded TCRs.

CDR1 and CDR2 from the germline V gene are LGHDT and YNNKEL (reference sequence). The CDR3 has 13 amino acids. V shed 4 bases and J shed 1 base, with 7 bases lying between them. The time point is: patch test 2, 6 weeks after DPC sensitization. The treatment is: therapeutic diphenylcyclopropenone sensitization with weekly scalp DPC. V usage is TRBV3-1 and J usage is TRBJ2-5, with unresolved D. The clonotype originates from a woman aged 35 to 49 with alopecia areata. Some clones in this sample may be carry-over from other donors' samples. The sequenced sample was whole blood, obtained in connection with sensitization to the hapten diphenylcyclopropenone (DPC). Here the CDR3 DNA reads TGTGCCAGCAGCCGTCGTATCCAAGAGACCCAGTACTTC. Its translation is CASSRRIQETQYF.